This T cell receptor beta chain is drawn from a study of Graves' ophthalmopathy and Graves' hyperthyroidism. In the study overall: Prior to any treatment, peripheral blood was collected at the time of initial diagnosis.

As the template, RNA transcripts were used to amplify TCR beta CDR3 regions. The first-round RT-PCR employed HTBI primers together with the Qiagen OneStep RT-PCR kit. A multiplex PCR was then performed as the second round. TCRdb independently ran MiXCR on the multiplex PCR reads; one entry per CDR3 protein. The sample includes hundreds of thousands of distinct CDR3 sequences, about 41% of them seen just once. In germline, CDR1 is MNHEY, CDR2 SVGAGI. The CDR3 totals 16 residues. With 0 bases removed from V and 4 bases from J, the gap between germline ends came to 13 bases. In the case of this clonotype: Its antigen remains unknown.

Certain patients were not enrolled. These were patients with other autoimmune diseases, uncontrolled infections, pregnancy or lactation. Findings and limits, study-wide: Discrimination between ophthalmopathy and stable hyperthyroidism by a 13-signature model showed about 85% sensitivity and 65% to 84% specificity.

Sequencing used peripheral blood. This receptor was obtained from an adult man with Graves' ophthalmopathy. The genes are TRBV6-5 and TRBJ1-3; perhaps TRBD1 as D (5 bases). The CDR3 DNA follows: TGTGCCAGCAGTTACTCTCAAACAGGTTACGGAAACACCATATATTTT. Amino acid sequence: CASSYSQTGYGNTIYF.